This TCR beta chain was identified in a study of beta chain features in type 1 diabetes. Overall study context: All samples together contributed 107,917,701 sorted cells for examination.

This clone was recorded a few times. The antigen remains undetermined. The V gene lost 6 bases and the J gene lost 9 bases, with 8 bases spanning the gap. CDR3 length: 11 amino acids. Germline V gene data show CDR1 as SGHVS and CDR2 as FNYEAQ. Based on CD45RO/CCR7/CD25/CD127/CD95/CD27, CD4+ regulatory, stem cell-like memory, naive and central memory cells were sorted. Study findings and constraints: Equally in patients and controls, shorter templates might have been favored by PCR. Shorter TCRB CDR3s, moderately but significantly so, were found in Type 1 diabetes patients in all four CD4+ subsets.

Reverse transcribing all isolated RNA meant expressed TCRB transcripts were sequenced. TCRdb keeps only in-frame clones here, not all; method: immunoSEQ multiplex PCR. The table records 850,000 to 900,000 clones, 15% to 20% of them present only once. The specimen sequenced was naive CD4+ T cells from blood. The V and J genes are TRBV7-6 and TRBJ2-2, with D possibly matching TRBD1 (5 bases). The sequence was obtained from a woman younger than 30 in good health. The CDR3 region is CASSQGRELFF. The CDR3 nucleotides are TGTGCCAGCAGTCAGGGCCGGGAGCTGTTTTTT. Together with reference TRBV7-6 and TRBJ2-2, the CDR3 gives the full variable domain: GAGVSQSPRYKVTKRGQDVALRCDPISGHVSLYWYRQALGQGPEFLTYFNYEAQQDKSGLPNDRFSAERPEGSISTLTIQRTEQRDSAMYRCASSQGRELFFGEGSRLTVL.